This is a list of T cell receptor beta chains from one sample in a study of blood T cell repertoires in COVID-19. Measured with immunoSEQ multiplex PCR; TCRdb has only the in-frame clones, and not every one. Here the sample spans roughly 340,000 clones, 89% being singletons. What was sequenced was peripheral blood. The receptor source for this set is a woman younger than 45 with COVID-19, enrolled during active disease. CDR3s include the opening cysteine and the closing phenylalanine or tryptophan. The order of the fields is clone size, J gene, D gene, V gene, CDR3 DNA, CDR3 protein. The D gene is left open where the match is weak. The size entry is marked missing in some rows and otherwise reads once, few, many or a size class.

clone size: -
J gene: TRBJ2-2
D gene: TRBD1
V gene: TRBV28
CDR3 DNA: TGTGCCAGCAGCTCCGGGACAGGGGGAAGGACCGGGGAGCTGTTTTTT
CDR3 protein: CASSSGTGGRTGELFF

clone size: -
J gene: TRBJ2-2
D gene: TRBD2
V gene: TRBV5-4
CDR3 DNA: TGTGCCAGCAGCCGCATGACTAGCGGGAGTCTCGTCGGGGAGCTGTTTTTT
CDR3 protein: CASSRMTSGSLVGELFF

clone size: -
J gene: TRBJ2-5
D gene: -
V gene: TRBV29-1
CDR3 DNA: TGCAGCGCCTCTGAGGGGGAAGAGACCCAGTACTTC
CDR3 protein: CSASEGEETQYF

clone size: once
J gene: TRBJ1-2
D gene: -
V gene: TRBV3-1/TRBV3-2
CDR3 DNA: TGTGCCAGCAGCCAAGCAGCAGGTTCTAACTATGGCTACACCTTC
CDR3 protein: CASSQAAGSNYGYTF

clone size: -
J gene: TRBJ2-5
D gene: -
V gene: TRBV11-2
CDR3 DNA: TGTGCCAGCAGCATAGGGATAGGACACGAAGAGACCCAGTACTTC
CDR3 protein: CASSIGIGHEETQYF

clone size: few
J gene: TRBJ1-1
D gene: -
V gene: TRBV5-1
CDR3 DNA: TGCGCCAGCAGCTTGGAGCGGCGGAACACTGAAGCTTTCTTT
CDR3 protein: CASSLERRNTEAFF

clone size: -
J gene: TRBJ2-7
D gene: TRBD1
V gene: TRBV11-3
CDR3 DNA: TGTGCCAGCAGCCGGGACAGCTACGAGCAGTACTTC
CDR3 protein: CASSRDSYEQYF

clone size: -
J gene: TRBJ2-2
D gene: TRBD1
V gene: TRBV27
CDR3 DNA: TGTGCCAGCAGTTCCCGGGACAGGGGGCGAACCGGGGAGCTGTTTTTT
CDR3 protein: CASSSRDRGRTGELFF

clone size: once
J gene: TRBJ2-2
D gene: TRBD2
V gene: TRBV6-5
CDR3 DNA: TGTGCCAGCAGAGAGACAGCGGGAGTACCCGGGGAGCTGTTTTTT
CDR3 protein: CASRETAGVPGELFF

clone size: -
J gene: TRBJ1-3
D gene: -
V gene: TRBV15
CDR3 DNA: TGTGCCACCTCACCCCTGGGGCCTCTCCCCGGAAACACCATATATTTT
CDR3 protein: CATSPLGPLPGNTIYF

clone size: -
J gene: TRBJ2-2
D gene: TRBD1
V gene: TRBV9
CDR3 DNA: TGTGCCAGCAGGGGGACAGGGCTAAACACCGGGGAGCTGTTTTTT
CDR3 protein: CASRGTGLNTGELFF

clone size: -
J gene: TRBJ2-1
D gene: -
V gene: TRBV14
CDR3 DNA: TGTGCCAGCAGCCCCAGGGGTCGGGCCAGCTATCCCAATGAGCAGTTCTTC
CDR3 protein: CASSPRGRASYPNEQFF

clone size: -
J gene: TRBJ1-2
D gene: TRBD1
V gene: TRBV27
CDR3 DNA: TGTGCCAGCAGTTCGCACCGACAGGGATATGGCTACACCTTC
CDR3 protein: CASSSHRQGYGYTF

clone size: -
J gene: TRBJ1-6
D gene: -
V gene: TRBV30
CDR3 DNA: TGTGCCTGGAGAGGGCGGGGAAATTCACCCCTCCACTTT
CDR3 protein: CAWRGRGNSPLHF

clone size: -
J gene: TRBJ1-1
D gene: -
V gene: TRBV6-5
CDR3 DNA: TGTGCCAGCAGAGTTGTAGGGGTAAACACTGAAGCTTTCTTT
CDR3 protein: CASRVVGVNTEAFF

clone size: -
J gene: TRBJ2-3
D gene: -
V gene: TRBV7-8
CDR3 DNA: TGTGCCAGCAGCTTAGCGGGATTGGGGGCGAGCACAGATACGCAGTATTTT
CDR3 protein: CASSLAGLGASTDTQYF

clone size: -
J gene: TRBJ2-3
D gene: -
V gene: TRBV6-5
CDR3 DNA: TGTGCCAGCAGTTTTGGAGGGGATACGCAGTATTTT
CDR3 protein: CASSFGGDTQYF

clone size: -
J gene: TRBJ2-5
D gene: TRBD1
V gene: TRBV4-1
CDR3 DNA: TGCGCCAGCAGCCCCCCCTGGGACAGGGTGAAAAGCCAGTACTTC
CDR3 protein: CASSPPWDRVKSQYF

clone size: -
J gene: TRBJ2-3
D gene: TRBD2
V gene: TRBV10-2
CDR3 DNA: TGCGCCAGCAGTGATTCTAGCGGGGGGGCAAGTACAGATACGCAGTATTTT
CDR3 protein: CASSDSSGGASTDTQYF

clone size: -
J gene: TRBJ2-2
D gene: TRBD2
V gene: TRBV5-5
CDR3 DNA: TGTGCCAGCAGCTTGGGTCTTTTAGGCGGGAGGCAGGGCACCGGGGAGCTGTTTTTT
CDR3 protein: CASSLGLLGGRQGTGELFF

clone size: -
J gene: TRBJ1-1
D gene: -
V gene: TRBV6-2/TRBV6-3
CDR3 DNA: TGTGCCAGCAGTTACTCGAGGACAGCGGAAGCTTTCTTT
CDR3 protein: CASSYSRTAEAFF

clone size: -
J gene: TRBJ1-1
D gene: -
V gene: TRBV7-9
CDR3 DNA: TGTGCCAGCAGCCCAACAGTTACTGAAGCTTTCTTT
CDR3 protein: CASSPTVTEAFF

clone size: -
J gene: TRBJ2-2
D gene: TRBD2
V gene: TRBV4-3
CDR3 DNA: TGCGCCAGCAGTCCCCCCGGGACTAGCGGAAGGGAGCTGTTTTTT
CDR3 protein: CASSPPGTSGRELFF

clone size: -
J gene: TRBJ1-1
D gene: -
V gene: TRBV6-5
CDR3 DNA: TGTGCCAGCAGTTACTCGCGGGCCAGGCTCAACACTGAAGCTTTCTTT
CDR3 protein: CASSYSRARLNTEAFF

clone size: -
J gene: TRBJ1-2
D gene: TRBD1
V gene: TRBV5-4
CDR3 DNA: TGTGCCAGCGCCTTACAAGGGGGCGCGATGTTTGGCTACACCTTC
CDR3 protein: CASALQGGAMFGYTF

clone size: -
J gene: TRBJ2-5
D gene: TRBD1
V gene: TRBV5-4
CDR3 DNA: TGTGCCAGCAGCTTGGACAGGGGGTCCGAGACCCAGTACTTC
CDR3 protein: CASSLDRGSETQYF

clone size: -
J gene: TRBJ1-4
D gene: TRBD1
V gene: TRBV7-2
CDR3 DNA: TGTGCCAGCAATGCGGCAGGGGGGGAAAAACTGTTTTTT
CDR3 protein: CASNAAGGEKLFF

clone size: -
J gene: TRBJ2-1
D gene: -
V gene: TRBV10-1
CDR3 DNA: TGCGCCAGCAGTGAGTCGCTACTCGATGAGCAGTTCTTC
CDR3 protein: CASSESLLDEQFF

clone size: once
J gene: TRBJ2-7
D gene: TRBD1
V gene: TRBV2
CDR3 DNA: TGTGCCAGCAGTACAGGGGCCTACGAGCAGTACTTC
CDR3 protein: CASSTGAYEQYF

clone size: -
J gene: TRBJ1-5
D gene: -
V gene: TRBV19
CDR3 DNA: TGTGCCAGTAGTAACCAACAGCGGCAGCCCCAGCATTTT
CDR3 protein: CASSNQQRQPQHF

clone size: few
J gene: TRBJ1-1
D gene: -
V gene: TRBV6-2/TRBV6-3
CDR3 DNA: TGTGCCAGCAGTTTCCTAGGCAGGAGGGACGCTTTCTTT
CDR3 protein: CASSFLGRRDAFF

clone size: -
J gene: TRBJ1-6
D gene: TRBD1
V gene: TRBV10-3
CDR3 DNA: TGTGCCATCAGGCCCGGGACAGAGCGTAATTCACCCCTCCACTTT
CDR3 protein: CAIRPGTERNSPLHF

clone size: -
J gene: TRBJ2-3
D gene: TRBD1
V gene: TRBV6-1
CDR3 DNA: TGTGCCAGCAGTGAACTATCGGGACAGGGGGTTGACACGCAGTATTTT
CDR3 protein: CASSELSGQGVDTQYF

clone size: -
J gene: TRBJ2-3
D gene: TRBD1
V gene: TRBV19
CDR3 DNA: TGTGCCAGTAGTATGGGACAGGGTTTAGTCGAAGATACGCAGTATTTT
CDR3 protein: CASSMGQGLVEDTQYF

clone size: once
J gene: TRBJ2-3
D gene: -
V gene: TRBV4-1
CDR3 DNA: TGCGCCAGCAGCCGCCAAGGATCAGACAGGTCAGATACGCAGTATTTT
CDR3 protein: CASSRQGSDRSDTQYF

clone size: -
J gene: TRBJ2-5
D gene: -
V gene: TRBV3-1/TRBV3-2
CDR3 DNA: TGTGCCAGCAGCCAAGCGGGTGAGACCCAGTACTTC
CDR3 protein: CASSQAGETQYF

clone size: -
J gene: TRBJ2-1
D gene: TRBD2
V gene: TRBV19
CDR3 DNA: TGTGCCAGTAGTTCTCCCCGGACTAGCGGGCGGTGGTTCTTC
CDR3 protein: CASSSPRTSGRWFF

clone size: -
J gene: TRBJ1-2
D gene: TRBD1
V gene: TRBV9
CDR3 DNA: TGTGCCAGCAGCGCCCAGAAGGGGGACAGCCTTAACTATGGCTACACCTTC
CDR3 protein: CASSAQKGDSLNYGYTF

clone size: -
J gene: TRBJ1-5
D gene: TRBD1
V gene: TRBV7-2
CDR3 DNA: TGTGCCAGCAGCGTCGGACAGGGATACAATCAGCCCCAGCATTTT
CDR3 protein: CASSVGQGYNQPQHF

clone size: -
J gene: TRBJ1-4
D gene: -
V gene: TRBV18
CDR3 DNA: TGTGCCAGCTCACCGGAAGTGGCGGAGTATAATGAAAAACTGTTTTTT
CDR3 protein: CASSPEVAEYNEKLFF

clone size: -
J gene: TRBJ2-1
D gene: TRBD2
V gene: TRBV11-2
CDR3 DNA: TGTGCCAGCAGCTTAGGGGGACTAGCTGGCCACAATGAGCAGTTCTTC
CDR3 protein: CASSLGGLAGHNEQFF

clone size: -
J gene: TRBJ2-5
D gene: TRBD1
V gene: TRBV18
CDR3 DNA: TGTGCCAGCTCACCTATGGGGCAGGGGGCATCTGAGACCCAGTACTTC
CDR3 protein: CASSPMGQGASETQYF

clone size: few
J gene: TRBJ2-1
D gene: TRBD2
V gene: TRBV4-1
CDR3 DNA: TGCGCCAGCAGCCTGAGGACTAGCGGGAGTGGAGTTGAGCAGTTCTTC
CDR3 protein: CASSLRTSGSGVEQFF

clone size: -
J gene: TRBJ1-6
D gene: -
V gene: TRBV5-6
CDR3 DNA: TGTGCCAGCAGCTTGGGCCGAGGCCATAATTCACCCCTCCACTTT
CDR3 protein: CASSLGRGHNSPLHF

clone size: -
J gene: TRBJ1-1
D gene: TRBD1
V gene: TRBV30
CDR3 DNA: TGTGCCTCCGACAGGGGTGGCACTGAAGCTTTCTTT
CDR3 protein: CASDRGGTEAFF

clone size: -
J gene: TRBJ2-5
D gene: -
V gene: TRBV5-6
CDR3 DNA: TGTGCCAGCAGCTCCTGGGGCAAGACCCAGTACTTC
CDR3 protein: CASSSWGKTQYF

clone size: few
J gene: TRBJ1-1
D gene: -
V gene: TRBV19
CDR3 DNA: TGTGCCAGTAAGTGGAGAGCGAACACTGAAGCTTTCTTT
CDR3 protein: CASKWRANTEAFF

clone size: -
J gene: TRBJ1-5
D gene: -
V gene: TRBV19
CDR3 DNA: TGTGCCAGTAGTTGGAACAGGGCTTCCAATCAGCCCCAGCATTTT
CDR3 protein: CASSWNRASNQPQHF

clone size: -
J gene: TRBJ1-5
D gene: TRBD1
V gene: TRBV2
CDR3 DNA: TGTGCCAGCAGTTCGGACAGGGGCAATCAGCCCCAGCATTTT
CDR3 protein: CASSSDRGNQPQHF

clone size: -
J gene: TRBJ2-7
D gene: -
V gene: TRBV4-1
CDR3 DNA: TGCGCCAGCAGCCAAGCACCTCTGGCCCGGGGGAGCTACGGGGAGCAGTACTTC
CDR3 protein: CASSQAPLARGSYGEQYF

clone size: -
J gene: TRBJ2-1
D gene: TRBD2
V gene: TRBV7-9
CDR3 DNA: TGTGCCAGCACCTCCGGGACTAGCGGGGGGGCCGGTTACAATGAGCAGTTCTTC
CDR3 protein: CASTSGTSGGAGYNEQFF

clone size: -
J gene: TRBJ2-4
D gene: TRBD1
V gene: TRBV19
CDR3 DNA: TGTGCCAGTAGCCCGGGACAGGGTTTCGGCATTCAGTACTTC
CDR3 protein: CASSPGQGFGIQYF

clone size: -
J gene: TRBJ2-1
D gene: -
V gene: TRBV19
CDR3 DNA: TGTGCCAGTACCGCTAGCTCCTACAATGAGCAGTTCTTC
CDR3 protein: CASTASSYNEQFF

clone size: -
J gene: TRBJ2-5
D gene: -
V gene: TRBV4-1
CDR3 DNA: TGCGCCAGCAGCCAAGCCCGAGAGACCCAGTACTTC
CDR3 protein: CASSQARETQYF

clone size: -
J gene: TRBJ1-5
D gene: TRBD1
V gene: TRBV6-2/TRBV6-3
CDR3 DNA: TGTGCCAGCAGTTACGGTCTGGGACAGGGGGTTGAGAATCAGCCCCAGCATTTT
CDR3 protein: CASSYGLGQGVENQPQHF

clone size: -
J gene: TRBJ2-3
D gene: -
V gene: TRBV10-1
CDR3 DNA: TGCGCCAGCAGTAAGAGTGATCCTAGCACAGATACGCAGTATTTT
CDR3 protein: CASSKSDPSTDTQYF

clone size: -
J gene: TRBJ2-1
D gene: TRBD1
V gene: TRBV6-1
CDR3 DNA: TGTGCCAGCAGTGATCTAGGACAGGGGGCGCAGAATGAGCAGTTCTTC
CDR3 protein: CASSDLGQGAQNEQFF